This entry lists 16 T cell receptor beta chains sequenced from one sample in a study of graft-versus-host responses after intestinal transplantation. Sequencing used immunoSEQ multiplex PCR; TCRdb keeps in-frame clones, though not all of them. This table holds over 85,000 clones, around 92% found once. No cognate antigen is known for these TCRs. The material was unstimulated CD4+ T cells sorted from spleen or lymph node cells, obtained before transplant. The receptor source for this set is a human donor who was the organ donor for an intestinal transplant.

The chain combines TRBV11-1 with TRBJ2-3; 7 bases agree with TRBD1. Germline trimming cut 1 base from V and 2 bases from J; bases unmatched to any gene: 0. The germline CDR1 and CDR2 sequences are SGHAT and FQDESV (reference sequence). The CDR3 is made up of 14 amino acids. The CDR3 DNA reads as TGTGCCAGCAGCTTAGAGGGGGCCACAGATACGCAGTATTTT. It encodes CASSLEGATDTQYF.

V usage is TRBV7-2 and J usage is TRBJ2-5; 14 bases map to TRBD2. The CDR3 contains 15 residues. The J segment lost 11 bases and the V segment lost 5 bases, leaving 10 bases of the junction unmatched. Germline-derived CDR1 and CDR2 are SGHTA and FQGNSA. CDR3 nucleotide sequence: TGTGCCAGCAGCCGTAGGACTAGCGGGGGGTATGAACAGTACTTC. Encoded protein: CASSRRTSGGYEQYF.

The V gene is TRBV14, the J gene TRBJ1-1; 10 bases are a match to TRBD1. The trim removed 4 bases at V and 5 bases at J, leaving 7 bases unmatched. Looked up from germline, CDR1 is SGHDN and CDR2 is FVKESK. The CDR3 loop spans 15 amino acids. The CDR3 DNA reads as TGTGCCAGCAGCCTTAGGACAGGGGGAGGGACTGAAGCTTTCTTT. Translating it yields CASSLRTGGGTEAFF.

The CDR3 loop is CASSVTSGGENEQFF. The CDR3 nucleotides are TGTGCCAGCAGTGTAACTAGCGGGGGGGAAAATGAGCAGTTCTTC. This chain uses TRBV2 with TRBJ2-1; 13 bases align to TRBD2. This CDR3 has 15 amino acids. The V gene's germline CDR1 is SNHLY and CDR2 FYNNEI. Unmatched junction bases numbered 4, after V lost 4 bases and J lost 7 bases.

V is TRBV11-2 and J is TRBJ2-2; 7 bases fit TRBD1. Germline CDR1 and CDR2: SGHAT and FQNNGV. CDR3 length equals 14 residues. The V segment lost 7 bases and the J segment 7 bases; nucleotides outside the gene matches: 9. CDR3 DNA: TGTGCCAGCAAGGGGCAGGGGGTTGACGGGGAGCTGTTTTTT. Amino acid sequence: CASKGQGVDGELFF. Full variable domain (missing parts from reference TRBV11-2 and TRBJ2-2): EAGVAQSPRYKIIEKRQSVAFWCNPISGHATLYWYQQILGQGPKLLIQFQNNGVVDDSQLPKDRFSAERLKGVDSTLKIQPAKLEDSAVYLCASKGQGVDGELFFGEGSRLTVL.

CDR3 loop: CASSLGLAGAPYSTDTQYF. The CDR3 coding sequence is TGCGCCAGCAGCTTGGGACTAGCGGGGGCTCCATACAGCACAGATACGCAGTATTTT. The rearrangement links TRBV5-1 to TRBJ2-3; 12 bases are a match to TRBD2. Trimming removed 0 bases from V and 0 bases from J; junction bases left unmatched: 8. In germline, CDR1 is SGHRS, CDR2 YFSETQ. The CDR3 totals 19 residues. Full variable domain (outside the CDR3, taken from reference TRBV5-1 and TRBJ2-3): KAGVTQTPRYLIKTRGQQVTLSCSPISGHRSVSWYQQTPGQGLQFLFEYFSETQRNKGNFPGRFSGRQFSNSRSEMNVSTLELGDSALYLCASSLGLAGAPYSTDTQYFGPGTRLTVL.

V is TRBV4-2 and J is TRBJ2-2; 7 bases are shared with TRBD2. The CDR3 covers 16 residues. The ends lost 2 bases at V and 4 bases at J; junction bases unmatched: 7. CDR1 LGHNA and CDR2 YNFKEQ come from the germline V gene. The CDR3 protein is CASSQNSGGGTGELFF. The CDR3 DNA is TGTGCCAGCAGCCAAAATAGTGGGGGGGGCACCGGGGAGCTGTTTTTT.

CDR3 sequence reads: CASDRGNNEQFF. As DNA, the CDR3 is TGTGCCTCGGACAGGGGTAACAATGAGCAGTTCTTC. This chain joins TRBV2 and TRBJ2-1; 9 bases fit TRBD1. This CDR3 region has 12 residues. V gave up 11 bases and J gave up 5 bases; unmatched junction bases: 4. Germline CDR1 and CDR2: SNHLY and FYNNEI.

This clone was seen once. V gene TRBV5-4 combines with J gene TRBJ2-3; TRBD2 agrees at 11 bases. Germline values: CDR1 SGHNT, CDR2 YYREEE (reference sequence). J lost 5 bases, V lost 5 bases, and 7 bases had no gene match. The CDR3 runs to 15 residues. In DNA, the CDR3 is TGTGCCAGCAGGGTTAGCGGGGGGGCAAGAGATACGCAGTATTTT. Translation gives CASRVSGGARDTQYF.

The chain employs TRBV7-2 and TRBJ2-7, with 10 nucleotides matching TRBD2. The CDR3 spans 15 residues. After removal of 1 base from V and 6 bases from J, the junction contained 6 bases not matched to a gene. CDR1 and CDR2 (germline): SGHTA, FQGNSA. The CDR3 sequence is CASSLVGTSVGEQYF. DNA of the CDR3: TGTGCCAGCAGCTTAGTGGGGACTAGCGTCGGCGAGCAGTACTTC.

The chain joins TRBV4-2 to TRBJ2-2, with 8 bases identical to TRBD2. J gave up 6 bases and V 4 bases, and 10 bases lay outside the gene matches. This CDR3 is built from 16 residues. In germline, CDR1 is LGHNA, CDR2 YNFKEQ. The CDR3 nucleotides are TGTGCCAGCAGCCCCCCCCAGCGGGGGTTACCCGGGGAGCTGTTTTTT. The encoded protein is CASSPPQRGLPGELFF.

The CDR3: CASSFGETQYF. CDR3 sequence (DNA): TGTGCCAGCAGCTTCGGGGAGACCCAGTACTTC. The chain combines TRBV5-4 with TRBJ2-5; no clear D. CDR3 length: 11 amino acids. CDR1 and CDR2 (germline): SGHNT, YYREEE (reference sequence). V was shortened by 2 bases and J by 5 bases, with 4 bases between the two germline ends.

V gene TRBV4-3 combines with J gene TRBJ1-1, with 7 bases aligning to TRBD1. The CDR3 is 15 residues long. Per germline, CDR1 LGHNA and CDR2 YSLEER. V gave up 0 bases and J gave up 5 bases; unmatched junction bases: 6. CDR3 sequence: CASSQEGRGRTEAFF. In DNA, the CDR3 is TGCGCCAGCAGCCAAGAAGGCAGGGGGAGGACTGAAGCTTTCTTT.

V usage is TRBV18 and J usage is TRBJ1-5; D may be TRBD1 (6 bases). CDR1 and CDR2 from the germline V gene are KGHSH and LQKENI. Between the trimmed V and J ends, which lost 2 bases and 7 bases, there was a span of 12 bases. This CDR3 spans 14 amino acids. The CDR3 spells CASSPYRDGQPQHF. The CDR3 region has the DNA TGTGCCAGCTCACCATACAGGGACGGACAGCCCCAGCATTTT.

V usage is TRBV6-6 and J usage is TRBJ2-3; D gene unclear. V was trimmed by 2 bases and J by 0 bases, leaving 9 bases between them. The germline CDR1 and CDR2 sequences are MNHNY and SVGAGI (reference sequence). The CDR3 consists of 15 residues. The CDR3 sequence is CASSYGSASTDTQYF. CDR3 nucleotides: TGTGCCAGCAGTTACGGTAGTGCTAGCACAGATACGCAGTATTTT.

The chain links TRBV7-3 to TRBJ2-5; D is unclear. The V end was cut by 5 bases, the J end by 1 base, with 8 bases between. CDR3 length: 13 amino acids. The germline gives CDR1 SGHTA, CDR2 FQGTGA. CDR3 nucleotides: TGTGCCAGCAGCCGCGGAACCCAAGAGACCCAGTACTTC. This gives the protein CASSRGTQETQYF.